This T cell receptor beta chain was obtained from a study of T cell responses to AZD1222 COVID-19 vaccine. Study observations and caveats: The donor group comprised mostly white British people and more females; the analysis possibly underestimated clonal diversity. Spike-specific TCR breadth and depth were elevated following two AZD1222 doses. Within unmutated variant regions lay the reported targets of nearly half of spike-specific TCRs.

CDR1 LGHDT and CDR2 YNNKEL come from the germline V gene (reference sequence). CDR3 size: 14 residues. With 0 bases removed from V and 6 bases from J, the gap between germline ends came to 8 bases. Measured with immunoSEQ multiplex PCR; TCRdb has only the in-frame clones, and not every one. The data contain fewer than 200,000 clones, around 88% of them singletons. Turning to this clone: The antigen is unknown.

This specimen consisted of peripheral blood, obtained 28 days after the second AZD1222 dose. This clonotype was sampled from an adult who received the AZD1222 COVID-19 vaccine. This chain connects TRBV3-1 (or the pseudogene TRBV3-2) to TRBJ2-2; the D is unclear. CDR3 region: CASSQEWVSGELFF. As DNA, the CDR3 is TGTGCCAGCAGCCAAGAATGGGTCTCCGGGGAGCTGTTTTTT.